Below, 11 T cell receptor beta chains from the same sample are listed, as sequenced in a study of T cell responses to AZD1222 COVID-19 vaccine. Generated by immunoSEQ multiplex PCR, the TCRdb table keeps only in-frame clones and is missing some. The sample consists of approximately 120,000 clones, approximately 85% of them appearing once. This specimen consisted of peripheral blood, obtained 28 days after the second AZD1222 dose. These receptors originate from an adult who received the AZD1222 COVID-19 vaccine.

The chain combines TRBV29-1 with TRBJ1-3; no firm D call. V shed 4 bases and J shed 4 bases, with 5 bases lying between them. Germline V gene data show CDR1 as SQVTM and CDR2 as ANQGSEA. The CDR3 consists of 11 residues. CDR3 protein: CSVGWGNTIYF. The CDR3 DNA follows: TGCAGCGTTGGTTGGGGAAACACCATATATTTT.

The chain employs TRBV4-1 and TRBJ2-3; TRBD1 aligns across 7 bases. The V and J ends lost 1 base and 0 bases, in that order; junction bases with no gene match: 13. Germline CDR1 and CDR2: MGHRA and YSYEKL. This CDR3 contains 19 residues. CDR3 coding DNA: TGCGCCAGCAGCCAAGGGACAGGAGCGTCGTATTCTAGCACAGATACGCAGTATTTT. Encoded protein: CASSQGTGASYSSTDTQYF.

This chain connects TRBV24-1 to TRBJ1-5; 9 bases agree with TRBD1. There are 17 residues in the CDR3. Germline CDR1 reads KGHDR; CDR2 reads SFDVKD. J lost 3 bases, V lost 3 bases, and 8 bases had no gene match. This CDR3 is CATSDLPGQGPNQPQHF. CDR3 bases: TGTGCCACCAGTGATCTTCCGGGACAGGGCCCCAATCAGCCCCAGCATTTT.

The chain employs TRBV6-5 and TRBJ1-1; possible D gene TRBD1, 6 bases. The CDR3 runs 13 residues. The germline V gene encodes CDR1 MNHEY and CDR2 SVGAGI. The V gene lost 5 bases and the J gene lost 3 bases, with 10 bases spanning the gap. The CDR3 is CASSRGGDTEAFF. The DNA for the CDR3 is TGTGCCAGCAGTAGAGGGGGGGACACTGAAGCTTTCTTT.

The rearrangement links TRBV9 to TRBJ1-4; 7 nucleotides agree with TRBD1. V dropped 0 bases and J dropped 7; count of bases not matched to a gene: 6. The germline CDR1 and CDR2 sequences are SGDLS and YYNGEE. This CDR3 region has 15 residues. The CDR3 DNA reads TGTGCCAGCAGCGTAGGACCGGGACAGAGTGAAAAACTGTTTTTT. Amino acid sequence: CASSVGPGQSEKLFF.

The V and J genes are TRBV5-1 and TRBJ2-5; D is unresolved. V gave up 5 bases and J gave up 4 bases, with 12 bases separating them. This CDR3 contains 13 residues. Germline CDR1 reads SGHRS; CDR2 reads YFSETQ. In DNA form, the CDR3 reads TGCGCCAGCAGGTCCGACTGGGGAGAGACCCAGTACTTC. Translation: CASRSDWGETQYF.

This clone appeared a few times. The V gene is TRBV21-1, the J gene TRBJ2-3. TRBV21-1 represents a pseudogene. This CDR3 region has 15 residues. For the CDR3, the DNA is TGTGCCAGCCGTCTGACGGATACTAGCACAGATACGCAGTATTTT. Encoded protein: CASRLTDTSTDTQYF.

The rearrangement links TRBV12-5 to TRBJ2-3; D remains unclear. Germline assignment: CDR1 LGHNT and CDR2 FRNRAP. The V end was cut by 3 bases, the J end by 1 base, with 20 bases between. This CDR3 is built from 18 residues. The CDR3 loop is CASGFSTPSWVGTDTQYF. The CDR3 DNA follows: TGTGCTAGTGGTTTTTCAACCCCGTCCTGGGTAGGCACAGATACGCAGTATTTT. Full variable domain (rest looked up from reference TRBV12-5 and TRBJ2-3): DARVTQTPRHKVTEMGQEVTMRCQPILGHNTVFWYRQTMMQGLELLAYFRNRAPLDDSGMPKDRFSAEMPDATLATLKIQPSEPRDSAVYFCASGFSTPSWVGTDTQYFGPGTRLTVL.

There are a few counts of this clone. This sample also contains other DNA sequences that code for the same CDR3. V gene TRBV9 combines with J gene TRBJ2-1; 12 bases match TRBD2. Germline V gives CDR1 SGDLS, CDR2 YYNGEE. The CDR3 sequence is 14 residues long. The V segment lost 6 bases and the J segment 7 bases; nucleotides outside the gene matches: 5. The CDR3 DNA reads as TGTGCCAGCAACCTAGCGGGGGGGAGGAATGAGCAGTTCTTC. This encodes CASNLAGGRNEQFF.

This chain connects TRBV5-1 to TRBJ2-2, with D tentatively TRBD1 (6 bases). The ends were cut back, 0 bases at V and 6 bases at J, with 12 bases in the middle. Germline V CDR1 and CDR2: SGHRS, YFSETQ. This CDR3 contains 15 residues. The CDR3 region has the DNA TGCGCCAGCAGCTTGGGGCAGGGGTTAGCCGGGGAGCTGTTTTTT. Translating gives CASSLGQGLAGELFF. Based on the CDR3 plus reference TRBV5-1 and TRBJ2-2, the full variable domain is KAGVTQTPRYLIKTRGQQVTLSCSPISGHRSVSWYQQTPGQGLQFLFEYFSETQRNKGNFPGRFSGRQFSNSRSEMNVSTLELGDSALYLCASSLGQGLAGELFFGEGSRLTVL.

The CDR3 DNA follows: TGTGCCAGCAGCTCGATCGGGGGGGCCAACGTCCTGACTTTC. This translates into CASSSIGGANVLTF. The V call is TRBV27, the J call TRBJ2-6; no firm D call. The germline V gene encodes CDR1 MNHEY and CDR2 SMNVEV (reference sequence). The germline V and J ends were trimmed by 6 bases and 4 bases, with 10 bases remaining between them. The CDR3 is 14 residues long. Variable domain in full (rest from reference TRBV27 and TRBJ2-6): EAQVTQNPRYLITVTGKKLTVTCSQNMNHEYMSWYRQDPGLGLRQIYYSMNVEVTDKGDVPEGYKVSRKEKRNFPLILESPSPNQTSLYFCASSSIGGANVLTFGAGSRLTVL.